This record looks at one TCR beta chain sequence and its context. Antigen specificity is unknown. RNA was isolated and reverse transcribed to cDNA, the sequencing template. Assay: immunoSEQ multiplex PCR; the TCRdb copy retains only in-frame clones and omits some. This sample has more than 95,000 clones; about 40% occur once, and the top ten carry 1% to 1.5%. These data come from a study of CD8+ T cells in alopecia areata. Study details: Patients in the treated group were given tofacitinib by mouth, 5 to 10 mg twice a day. Findings of the study overall: Clonality exceeded that of normal scalp in lesional scalp, most notably in alopecia totalis/universalis.

Input material: CD4+ T cells sorted from blood. This clonotype originated in a human donor with alopecia areata.

The CDR3 sequence: CASSAGRKAGELFF. The CDR3 bases are TGTGCCAGCAGTGCAGGACGGAAAGCCGGGGAGCTGTTTTTT. This chain links TRBV6-1 with TRBJ2-2; D uncertain. From germline, CDR1 is MNHNS and CDR2 SASEGT. V lost 4 bases and J 6 bases, leaving 12 bases between the germline ends. This CDR3 is 14 amino acids long.